Below are 27 T cell receptor beta chains sequenced from a single sample in a study of cytomegalovirus exposure and HLA in healthy donors. The PCR ran on 60 Vbeta and 13 Jbeta primers. Only in-frame clones appear in the TCRdb table, and some are missing; sequencing was by immunoSEQ multiplex PCR. The sample holds about 200,000 clones, about 81% seen once. Sequencing was done on a sample of PBMCs. All receptors come from a woman aged 45-60 years in good health and CMV-seropositive.

V gene TRBV7-2 combines with J gene TRBJ2-3; 7 bases fit TRBD2. After removal of 1 base from V and 0 bases from J, the junction contained 4 bases not matched to a gene. Per germline, CDR1 SGHTA and CDR2 FQGNSA. The CDR3 extends over 16 amino acids. CDR3: CASSLGLAVSTDTQYF. CDR3 in DNA: TGTGCCAGCAGCTTAGGCCTAGCGGTAAGCACAGATACGCAGTATTTT.

The chain recombines TRBV7-9 with TRBJ2-5; 9 nucleotides agree with TRBD2. Germline V gives CDR1 SEHNR, CDR2 FQNEAQ (reference sequence). This CDR3 has 15 residues. V gave up 2 bases and J gave up 5 bases; unmatched junction bases: 6. The DNA for the CDR3 is TGTGCCAGCAGCTTAAATAGCGGGAGTGCGGAGACCCAGTACTTC. Protein product: CASSLNSGSAETQYF. Using reference TRBV7-9 and TRBJ2-5 for the parts outside the CDR3, the full variable domain is DTGVSQNPRHKITKRGQNVTFRCDPISEHNRLYWYRQTLGQGPEFLTYFQNEAQLEKSRLLSDRFSAERPKGSFSTLEIQRTEQGDSAMYLCASSLNSGSAETQYFGPGTRLLVL.

This clone was detected once. This chain links TRBV2 with TRBJ2-3; no clear D gene. The germline gives CDR1 SNHLY, CDR2 FYNNEI. The CDR3 sequence is 14 residues long. V lost 3 bases and J 10 bases, leaving 17 bases between the germline ends. CDR3 nucleotides: TGTGCCAGCAGTGATGGGCCGCATTCGGCAGCGCAGTATTTT. It yields the protein CASSDGPHSAAQYF.

The genes are TRBV2 and TRBJ2-3, with TRBD1 identical over 11 bases. This CDR3 contains 15 residues. Per germline, CDR1 SNHLY and CDR2 FYNNEI. The V segment lost 6 bases and the J segment 3 bases; nucleotides outside the gene matches: 5. CDR3 region: CASRPGTGGTDTQYF. Here the CDR3 DNA reads TGTGCCAGCAGGCCCGGGACAGGGGGGACAGATACGCAGTATTTT.

The chain carries TRBV20-1 and TRBJ2-3; maybe TRBD1 (5 bases). Trimming stripped 5 bases from V and 6 bases from J, with 6 bases between. CDR1 is DFQATT, CDR2 SNEGSKA, per germline (reference sequence). The CDR3 spans 10 residues. CDR3 nucleotide sequence: TGCAGTGCTCACAGGGATACGCAGTATTTT. It yields the protein CSAHRDTQYF.

V and J are TRBV19 and TRBJ1-1, with a possible D match to TRBD1 (6 bases). The V and J ends lost 3 bases and 0 bases respectively, with 8 bases between them. Germline lookup yields CDR1 LNHDA and CDR2 SQIVND (reference sequence). The CDR3 is 14 residues long. The CDR3 nucleotides are TGTGCCAGTAGTATCGGGACACTGAACACTGAAGCTTTCTTT. Translated, it gives CASSIGTLNTEAFF.

A word on this clone: This sample also contains other DNA sequences that code for the same CDR3. The chain carries TRBV19 and TRBJ2-1, with TRBD2 matching 9 bases. J lost 4 bases, V lost 5 bases, and 6 bases had no gene match. Germline-derived CDR1 and CDR2 are LNHDA and SQIVND (reference sequence). The CDR3 is made up of 15 amino acids. For the CDR3, the DNA is TGTGCCAGTAGTGTTAGCGGGAGTTCTTACAATGAGCAGTTCTTC. Its protein is CASSVSGSSYNEQFF. Drawing the rest from reference TRBV19 and TRBJ2-1, the complete variable domain is DGGITQSPKYLFRKEGQNVTLSCEQNLNHDAMYWYRQDPGQGLRLIYYSQIVNDFQKGDIAEGYSVSREKKESFPLTVTSAQKNPTAFYLCASSVSGSSYNEQFFGPGTRLTVL.

The chain recombines TRBV5-1 with TRBJ2-2, with 11 nucleotides matching TRBD2. V shed 1 base, J shed 5 bases, and the junction held 4 bases outside the gene matches. The germline V gene has CDR1 SGHRS and CDR2 YFSETQ. This CDR3 contains 16 residues. Here the CDR3 reads CASSLTLAGGTGELFF. Here the CDR3 DNA reads TGCGCCAGCAGCTTGACCCTAGCGGGGGGAACCGGGGAGCTGTTTTTT.

For this clone: Additional DNA sequences in this sample encode the identical CDR3. This CDR3 reads CASSPPGVNTEAFF. The CDR3 nucleotides read TGTGCCAGCTCACCCCCGGGGGTGAACACTGAAGCTTTCTTT. The chain couples TRBV18 to TRBJ1-1; maybe TRBD1 (5 bases). V was shortened by 3 bases and J by 0 bases, with 8 bases between the two germline ends. From germline, CDR1 is KGHSH and CDR2 LQKENI. CDR3 length equals 14 residues. The full variable domain, in which reference TRBV18 and TRBJ1-1 provide the parts outside the CDR3, is NAGVMQNPRHLVRRRGQEARLRCSPMKGHSHVYWYRQLPEEGLKFMVYLQKENIIDESGMPKERFSAEFPKEGPSILRIQQVVRGDSAAYFCASSPPGVNTEAFFGQGTRLTVV.

This chain links TRBV5-1 with TRBJ2-3; D might be TRBD1 (5 bases). V shed 3 bases and J shed 7 bases, with 12 bases lying between them. This CDR3 contains 13 residues. Germline CDR1 and CDR2: SGHRS and YFSETQ. CDR3 DNA sequence: TGCGCCAGCAGCTACGACAGTGCAAATACGCAGTATTTT. Translating it yields CASSYDSANTQYF.

The chain recombines TRBV6-5 with TRBJ1-1; D unresolved. The length of the CDR3 is 12 residues. In germline, CDR1 is MNHEY, CDR2 SVGAGI. Trimming took off 6 bases at V and 10 bases at J, with 15 bases between the two ends. The CDR3 DNA reads as TGTGCCAGCAGACCCCGCCCCGGAGGAGCTTTCTTT. It encodes CASRPRPGGAFF.

The chain links TRBV18 to TRBJ2-7, with TRBD2 as a possible D gene (5 bases). V was shortened by 5 bases and J by 0 bases, with 14 bases between the two germline ends. The germline CDR1 and CDR2 sequences are KGHSH and LQKENI. The CDR3 is 15 amino acids. DNA for the CDR3: TGTGCCAGCTCATCCCTCGGGGAGCCCTCCTACGAGCAGTACTTC. Its translation is CASSSLGEPSYEQYF.

V is TRBV29-1 and J is TRBJ2-5; TRBD2 matches 14 bases. This CDR3 has 19 residues. In germline, CDR1 is SQVTM, CDR2 ANQGSEA. J was trimmed by 4 bases and V by 4 bases; bases with no gene match: 17. The CDR3 coding sequence is TGCAGCGTTGCCCTTCCTCCGGGACTAGCGGGAGAGAACTTAGAGACCCAGTACTTC. Protein product: CSVALPPGLAGENLETQYF.

This chain joins TRBV7-2 and TRBJ2-7; possible D gene TRBD1, 5 bases. The CDR3 is made up of 16 amino acids. Germline V gene data show CDR1 as SGHTA and CDR2 as FQGNSA. V lost 0 bases, J lost 0 bases, and 12 bases lay in between. The CDR3 sequence: CASSLAMGQGSYEQYF. The CDR3 coding sequence is TGTGCCAGCAGCTTAGCGATGGGTCAGGGCTCCTACGAGCAGTACTTC.

This clone has just one count. The rearrangement links TRBV28 to TRBJ2-7; 14 bases are a match to TRBD2. Germline CDR1 MDHEN, CDR2 SYDVKM. V trimming: 7 bases; J trimming: 5 bases; junction bases outside the gene matches: 7. The CDR3 contains 15 residues. The CDR3 DNA reads TGTGCCAGCACCAGGACTAGCGGGAGGTTCAACGAGCAGTACTTC. Its protein is CASTRTSGRFNEQYF.

The rearrangement joins TRBV7-2 to TRBJ1-2; D remains ambiguous. The CDR3 extends over 14 amino acids. The germline gives CDR1 SGHTA, CDR2 FQGNSA. V was clipped by 1 base and J by 8 bases, with 14 bases between them. For the CDR3, the DNA is TGTGCCAGCAGCTTAGATGCGGGGATGAGGGGCTACACCTTC. It translates to CASSLDAGMRGYTF.

V gene TRBV9 combines with J gene TRBJ2-1; 8 positions match TRBD2. The CDR3 length is 13 residues. Trimming removed 7 bases from V and 4 bases from J; junction bases left unmatched: 4. The germline V gene encodes CDR1 SGDLS and CDR2 YYNGEE. The CDR3 sequence is CASGRGVYNEQFF. Written as DNA, the CDR3 is TGTGCCAGCGGGCGGGGGGTTTACAATGAGCAGTTCTTC.

V gene TRBV29-1 combines with J gene TRBJ2-1; D is unclear. Trimming cost V 8 bases and J 0 bases, with 14 bases left between them. The CDR3 runs 14 residues. Germline CDR1 reads SQVTM; CDR2 reads ANQGSEA. The CDR3 spells CSQGGSSSYNEQFF. The CDR3 DNA sequence: TGCAGCCAAGGCGGTTCGAGCTCCTACAATGAGCAGTTCTTC.

This chain connects TRBV10-3 to TRBJ1-2; TRBD1 matches 8 bases. The V gene end was trimmed by 2 bases and the J gene end by 2 bases; junction bases not matched to a gene: 4. Germline V CDR1 and CDR2: ENHRY, SYGVKD. The CDR3 contains 15 residues. CDR3 region: CAISEIGQGNYGYTF. The DNA for the CDR3 is TGTGCCATCAGTGAGATAGGACAGGGAAACTATGGCTACACCTTC.

The sample holds one count of this clone. The chain combines TRBV18 with TRBJ1-2, with D possibly TRBD1 on 6 matching bases. Trimming left V 3 bases short and J 4 bases short, with 12 bases between. Germline V gene lookup returns CDR1 KGHSH and CDR2 LQKENI. The CDR3 sequence is 14 residues long. CDR3: CASSPQGGGYGYTF. CDR3 sequence (DNA): TGTGCCAGCTCACCCCAGGGAGGGGGCTATGGCTACACCTTC.

The chain links TRBV5-4 to TRBJ2-1; TRBD2 agrees at 8 bases. Germline CDR1 is SGHNT and CDR2 is YYREEE (reference sequence). The V gene end was trimmed by 0 bases and the J gene end by 2 bases; junction bases not matched to a gene: 1. The CDR3 contains 15 residues. The CDR3 DNA reads as TGTGCCAGCAGCTTGGTCGGGAGGGCCTACAATGAGCAGTTCTTC. It translates to CASSLVGRAYNEQFF.

The gene calls are TRBV7-8 and TRBJ2-3; TRBD2 matches 11 bases. Germline V gives CDR1 SGHVS, CDR2 FQNEAQ. Trimming cost V 1 base and J 0 bases; bases outside gene matches: 3. CDR3 length equals 17 residues. The chain's CDR3 is CASSLGRLAGSTDTQYF. Written as DNA, the CDR3 is TGTGCCAGCAGCTTAGGCAGACTAGCGGGGAGCACAGATACGCAGTATTTT.

The CDR3 bases are TGTGCCAGCCAAACCGGGAGCTACGAGCAGTACTTC. This codes for CASQTGSYEQYF. The rearrangement uses TRBV28 and TRBJ2-7; TRBD2 is a possible D gene (6 bases). Between the trimmed V and J ends, which lost 8 bases and 3 bases, there was a span of 11 bases. Germline CDR1 reads MDHEN; CDR2 reads SYDVKM. This CDR3 region has 12 residues. The complete variable domain, with remaining parts taken from reference TRBV28 and TRBJ2-7, reads DVKVTQSSRYLVKRTGEKVFLECVQDMDHENMFWYRQDPGLGLRLIYFSYDVKMKEKGDIPEGYSVSREKKERFSLILESASTNQTSMYLCASQTGSYEQYFGPGTRLTVT.

The rearrangement uses TRBV5-1 and TRBJ1-1; 10 bases map to TRBD1. The germline gives CDR1 SGHRS, CDR2 YFSETQ. This CDR3 contains 14 residues. The V and J ends lost 7 bases and 1 base, in that order; junction bases with no gene match: 4. The CDR3 loop reads CASATGGRNTEAFF. The CDR3 DNA follows: TGCGCCAGCGCGACAGGGGGCCGGAACACTGAAGCTTTCTTT.

The rearrangement uses TRBV6-5 and TRBJ1-5, with D hard to call. V was trimmed by 6 bases and J by 2 bases, leaving 14 bases between them. The CDR3 length is 15 residues. CDR1 and CDR2 from the germline V gene are MNHEY and SVGAGI. CDR3 amino acids: CASSSETRGNQPQHF. In DNA form, the CDR3 reads TGTGCCAGCAGCTCGGAAACTAGGGGCAATCAGCCCCAGCATTTT.

The CDR3 here is CASSLSSRGATGELFF. CDR3 DNA sequence: TGTGCCAGCAGCTTATCCTCCCGGGGGGCGACCGGGGAGCTGTTTTTT. The rearrangement links TRBV11-3 to TRBJ2-2; perhaps TRBD2 as D (7 bases). The length of the CDR3 is 16 residues. The ends were cut back, 2 bases at V and 5 bases at J, with 15 bases in the middle. Germline CDR1 and CDR2: SGHNT and YENEEA.

The chain carries TRBV29-1 and TRBJ2-7; a possible D gene is TRBD1 (7 bases). CDR3 size: 12 residues. Germline V gives CDR1 SQVTM, CDR2 ANQGSEA. V lost 5 bases and J 3 bases, leaving 11 bases between the germline ends. For the CDR3, the DNA is TGCAGCGTTAGCAGGGGGGACTACGAGCAGTACTTC. It yields the protein CSVSRGDYEQYF.